Presented here are 9 T cell receptor beta chains from one specimen sequenced in a study of cytomegalovirus exposure and HLA in healthy donors. Use of 60 Vbeta and 13 Jbeta primers characterized the PCR. Profiled with immunoSEQ multiplex PCR; TCRdb holds only in-frame clones, not every one. There are some 80,000 clones in the sample; 78% occur only once, and roughly 1.5% lies in the top ten. Sequencing used PBMCs. The receptors originated from a middle-aged man in good health and CMV-seronegative.

This chain uses TRBV7-2 with TRBJ2-5; D uncertain. The end of the DNA aligns better with TRBJ2-7, so the J call may be wrong. Germline V lookup: CDR1 SGHTA, CDR2 FQGNSA. The CDR3 contains 13 residues. This CDR3 reads CASSWSNSYEQYF. Written as DNA, the CDR3 is TGTGCCAGCAGCTGGAGCAACTCCTACGAGCAGTACTTC.

The rearrangement links TRBV27 to TRBJ2-5; 10 bases fit TRBD1. The CDR3 extends over 14 amino acids. Germline values: CDR1 MNHEY, CDR2 SMNVEV (reference sequence). The J segment lost 6 bases and the V segment lost 2 bases, leaving 3 bases of the junction unmatched. CDR3 sequence (DNA): TGTGCCAGCAGTTTACGACAGGGGGCAAAGACCCAGTACTTC. It yields the protein CASSLRQGAKTQYF.

The chain uses TRBV27 and TRBJ2-7; D gene ambiguous. V was trimmed by 6 bases and J by 4 bases, leaving 7 bases between them. The CDR3 loop spans 11 amino acids. Per the germline V gene, CDR1 is MNHEY and CDR2 is SMNVEV (reference sequence). The CDR3 nucleotides read TGTGCCAGCAGCTCCCTTTACGAGCAGTACTTC. This encodes CASSSLYEQYF.

This clone has a single count. J is TRBJ1-4 and V is TRBV29-1, with 9 bases identical to TRBD1. Germline lookup yields CDR1 SQVTM and CDR2 ANQGSEA. The CDR3 covers 13 residues. V dropped 4 bases and J dropped 5; count of bases not matched to a gene: 2. The CDR3: CSVGGTGNEKLFF. DNA for the CDR3: TGCAGCGTTGGGGGGACAGGGAATGAAAAACTGTTTTTT.

This rearrangement joins TRBV28 to TRBJ2-5; no reliable D call. This CDR3 contains 13 residues. The V end lost 3 bases, the J end lost 2 bases, and 7 bases lay between the germline ends. Germline lookup yields CDR1 MDHEN and CDR2 SYDVKM. CDR3 nucleotide sequence: TGTGCCAGCAGTTTCGGAGATCAAGAGACCCAGTACTTC. Protein sequence: CASSFGDQETQYF.

The chain couples TRBV2 to TRBJ2-7; a weak D match, TRBD2 (6 bases). Germline V gene data show CDR1 as SNHLY and CDR2 as FYNNEI. The CDR3 is 15 residues long. Trimming took off 2 bases at V and 5 bases at J, with 16 bases between the two ends. CDR3 bases: TGTGCCAGCAGTGAAAGACCGGGAGAGCTCCACGAGCAGTACTTC. Protein product: CASSERPGELHEQYF.

The chain carries TRBV5-8 and TRBJ2-2; D ambiguous. Trimming cost V 1 base and J 6 bases, with 4 bases left between them. The CDR3 length is 12 residues. The germline gives CDR1 SGHTS, CDR2 YDEGEE. This chain's CDR3 is CASSLYPGELFF. CDR3 coding DNA: TGTGCCAGCAGCTTGTATCCCGGGGAGCTGTTTTTT.

The rearrangement joins TRBV4-1 to TRBJ2-7; 7 positions match TRBD1. CDR3 length: 16 residues. Germline V lookup: CDR1 MGHRA, CDR2 YSYEKL. V gave up 0 bases and J gave up 3 bases; unmatched junction bases: 8. The DNA for the CDR3 is TGCGCCAGCAGCCAAGATATGAGACAGGGATTCTACGAGCAGTACTTC. Its translation: CASSQDMRQGFYEQYF.

The CDR3 DNA sequence: TGTGCCAGCAGCCTAACCACGTACAATGAGCAGTTCTTC. Its protein product is CASSLTTYNEQFF. This chain connects TRBV11-2 to TRBJ2-1; D is unclear. The CDR3 loop spans 13 amino acids. V lost 5 bases and J lost 4, with 9 bases in between. CDR1 and CDR2 from the germline V gene are SGHAT and FQNNGV.